A single sample gave rise to the 26 T cell receptor beta chains below, sequenced in a study of blood T cell repertoires in COVID-19. Sequencing was performed with immunoSEQ multiplex PCR; in TCRdb, only in-frame clones are kept and a portion is missing. This sample has about 170,000 clones; around 82% occur once, and the top ten carry under 12%. The sample comprised peripheral blood. The receptor source for this set is a woman over 75 with active or convalescent COVID-19.

The V gene is TRBV24-1, the J gene TRBJ2-2; D may be TRBD1 (5 bases). The length of the CDR3 is 13 residues. Germline V gene data show CDR1 as KGHDR and CDR2 as SFDVKD. V dropped 3 bases and J dropped 7 bases, with 8 bases sitting between them. The CDR3 reads CATSDAGIGELFF. The CDR3 nucleotides read TGTGCCACCAGTGATGCAGGGATCGGGGAGCTGTTTTTT.

The rearrangement uses TRBV28 and TRBJ2-1; D is ambiguous. The CDR3 is 13 residues long. Germline CDR1 and CDR2: MDHEN and SYDVKM. Trimming removed 3 bases at V and 0 bases at J, with 3 bases between. CDR3 DNA: TGTGCCAGCAGTTTGTACTCCTACAATGAGCAGTTCTTC. It is translated as CASSLYSYNEQFF.

The V call is TRBV29-1, the J call TRBJ2-3; 10 nucleotides line up with TRBD2. The J segment lost 7 bases and the V segment lost 3 bases, leaving 7 bases of the junction unmatched. The CDR3 runs to 14 residues. Germline loops: CDR1 SQVTM, CDR2 ANQGSEA. The CDR3, as DNA: TGCAGCGTTGATCGGCTAGCGGGGGACAATACGCAGTATTTT. This gives the protein CSVDRLAGDNTQYF.

The rearrangement links TRBV27 to TRBJ2-3; TRBD2 aligns across 10 bases. V shed 2 bases and J 3 bases; nucleotides not matched to a gene: 2. There are 15 residues in the CDR3. Per the germline V gene, CDR1 is MNHEY and CDR2 is SMNVEV (reference sequence). CDR3 in amino acids: CASSLTSGITDTQYF. The CDR3 nucleotides read TGTGCCAGCAGTTTAACTAGCGGGATAACAGATACGCAGTATTTT.

The chain uses TRBV7-9 and TRBJ1-6; D perhaps matches TRBD1 (6 bases). The CDR3 runs 14 residues. CDR1 is SEHNR, CDR2 FQNEAQ, per germline (reference sequence). V gave up 6 bases and J gave up 6 bases, with 12 bases separating them. CDR3 protein: CASSSGTSNSPLHF. DNA of the CDR3: TGTGCCAGCAGTTCCGGGACAAGTAATTCACCCCTCCACTTT.

This clone was found once. This chain uses TRBV7-6 with TRBJ1-1; 9 bases are shared with TRBD1. V was pared by 1 base and J by 2 bases, with 8 bases of the junction left unmatched. The CDR3 consists of 17 residues. Germline lookup yields CDR1 SGHVS and CDR2 FNYEAQ. The CDR3 loop is CASSLVWDREPNTEAFF. CDR3 bases: TGTGCCAGCAGCTTAGTATGGGACAGGGAACCAAACACTGAAGCTTTCTTT.

V gene TRBV2 combines with J gene TRBJ1-6; 7 positions agree with TRBD1. Germline loops: CDR1 SNHLY, CDR2 FYNNEI. The CDR3 loop spans 15 amino acids. With 8 bases clipped from V and 5 bases from J, the junction kept 9 bases outside the gene matches. The DNA of the CDR3 is TGTGCCAGCCGACGGGCCGGGACAGATAATTCACCCCTCCACTTT. Its protein is CASRRAGTDNSPLHF.

This chain uses TRBV30 with TRBJ2-1, with TRBD2 matching 12 bases. CDR1 is GTSNPN and CDR2 is SVGIG in the germline V gene (reference sequence). V was clipped by 5 bases and J by 3 bases; unmatched bases: 2. This CDR3 has 14 amino acids. CDR3 amino acids: CAWSSGRVYNEQFF. CDR3 DNA sequence: TGTGCCTGGTCTAGCGGGAGGGTCTACAATGAGCAGTTCTTC.

The V gene is TRBV2, the J gene TRBJ1-2; 10 bases line up with TRBD1. The CDR3 totals 13 residues. Germline CDR1 SNHLY, CDR2 FYNNEI. Unmatched junction bases numbered 5, after V lost 6 bases and J lost 7 bases. The CDR3 loop is CASRDRGPSGYTF. As DNA, the CDR3 is TGTGCCAGCAGAGACAGGGGGCCTTCTGGCTACACCTTC.

This clone has only one observation. This chain joins TRBV3-1 (or the pseudogene TRBV3-2) and TRBJ2-3; 13 bases are shared with TRBD2. Germline V gene data show CDR1 as LGHDT and CDR2 as YNNKEL (reference sequence). The CDR3 sequence is 17 residues long. The V gene end was trimmed by 5 bases and the J gene end by 1 base; junction bases not matched to a gene: 6. The CDR3 reads CASSYGLAGAGTDTQYF. The CDR3 DNA reads as TGTGCCAGCAGCTACGGACTAGCGGGAGCTGGCACAGATACGCAGTATTTT.

The chain employs TRBV9 and TRBJ2-7; 8 bases align to TRBD1. CDR1 SGDLS and CDR2 YYNGEE come from the germline V gene. The junction had 14 bases not matched to a gene; V was cut back by 4 bases and J by 5 bases. The length of the CDR3 is 16 residues. The CDR3 nucleotides are TGTGCCAGCAGCCCCAGTGGGACAGGCGGGACCCACGAGCAGTACTTC. Translating gives CASSPSGTGGTHEQYF.

The V and J genes are TRBV10-1 and TRBJ2-3, with a tentative D call TRBD1 (6 bases). The V gene's germline CDR1 is WNHNN and CDR2 SYGVQD (reference sequence). Trimming took off 10 bases at V and 4 bases at J, with 18 bases between the two ends. CDR3 length equals 14 residues. The CDR3 DNA follows: TGCGCCACCCAGGACAGCCGAGGGGCAGATACGCAGTATTTT. The encoded protein is CATQDSRGADTQYF.

This clone has only one observation. The chain carries TRBV6-5 and TRBJ2-5; D possibly corresponds to TRBD2 (5 bases). CDR1 is MNHEY, CDR2 SVGAGI, per germline. V was clipped by 7 bases and J by 0 bases, with 12 bases between them. The CDR3 totals 14 residues. The CDR3 loop is CASKEAEYQETQYF. The CDR3 DNA reads TGTGCCAGCAAGGAGGCAGAATACCAAGAGACCCAGTACTTC.

The chain combines TRBV5-1 with TRBJ1-1; D unclear. V lost 1 base to trimming and J lost 5 bases, with 21 bases between them. CDR3 length: 17 residues. CDR1 and CDR2 (germline): SGHRS, YFSETQ. The CDR3: CASSLSPLWSTGTEAFF. CDR3 coding DNA: TGCGCCAGCAGCTTGTCCCCCTTATGGTCGACGGGGACTGAAGCTTTCTTT.

The J gene is TRBJ1-1, the V gene TRBV19, with 12 bases matching TRBD1. The CDR3 length is 13 residues. Germline V lookup: CDR1 LNHDA, CDR2 SQIVND (reference sequence). With 7 bases clipped from V and 6 bases from J, the junction kept 3 bases outside the gene matches. CDR3 loop: CASTGQGASEAFF. DNA for the CDR3: TGTGCCAGTACGGGACAGGGGGCCTCTGAAGCTTTCTTT.

The chain combines TRBV9 with TRBJ2-3, with D possibly being TRBD1 (5 bases). Deletions cut 3 bases from V and 1 base from J, with 6 bases between. The CDR3 consists of 13 residues. The germline gives CDR1 SGDLS, CDR2 YYNGEE. CDR3 sequence reads: CASSGGGTDTQYF. The CDR3, as DNA: TGTGCCAGCAGCGGGGGCGGCACAGATACGCAGTATTTT. Using reference TRBV9 and TRBJ2-3 for the parts outside the CDR3, the full variable domain is DSGVTQTPKHLITATGQRVTLRCSPRSGDLSVYWYQQSLDQGLQFLIQYYNGEERAKGNILERFSAQQFPDLHSELNLSSLELGDSALYFCASSGGGTDTQYFGPGTRLTVL.

The gene calls are TRBV5-4 and TRBJ2-5; D unclear. The CDR3 length is 13 residues. Per the germline V gene, CDR1 is SGHNT and CDR2 is YYREEE (reference sequence). The ends were cut back, 0 bases at V and 4 bases at J, with 7 bases in the middle. The CDR3 nucleotides are TGTGCCAGCAGCTTGGCCAATAGAGAGACCCAGTACTTC. Its protein is CASSLANRETQYF.

This rearrangement joins TRBV4-2 to TRBJ1-3; TRBD1 matches 8 bases. The CDR3 is 19 amino acids. Trimming at V came to 0 bases and at J to 0 bases, leaving 10 bases not matched to a gene. Per germline, CDR1 LGHNA and CDR2 YNFKEQ. CDR3 bases: TGTGCCAGCAGCCAAGAGAATGGCAGGGGGCAGACCTCTGGAAACACCATATATTTT. This sequence encodes CASSQENGRGQTSGNTIYF.

This clone has just one count. The rearrangement joins TRBV3-1 (or the pseudogene TRBV3-2) to TRBJ1-4, with no clear D. With 0 bases removed from V and 5 bases from J, the gap between germline ends came to 10 bases. Germline CDR1 is LGHDT and CDR2 is YNNKEL (reference sequence). The CDR3 has 15 residues. CDR3 sequence (DNA): TGTGCCAGCAGCCAAGATTTGCCCGGGAATGAAAAACTGTTTTTT. Its protein product is CASSQDLPGNEKLFF.

The CDR3: CASSRGLAGKHQETQYF. In DNA form, the CDR3 reads TGCGCCAGCAGCCGGGGACTAGCGGGAAAGCACCAAGAGACCCAGTACTTC. The chain uses TRBV4-1 and TRBJ2-5, with TRBD2 matching over 13 bases. The CDR3 contains 17 residues. Trimming at V came to 4 bases and at J to 0 bases, leaving 5 bases not matched to a gene. Germline V gene data show CDR1 as MGHRA and CDR2 as YSYEKL.

As DNA, the CDR3 is TGTGCCAGCAGCCTTTTCGGGGGCTATGGCTACACCTTC. This sequence encodes CASSLFGGYGYTF. The gene calls are TRBV7-6 and TRBJ1-2; tentatively, D is TRBD1 (5 bases). The CDR3 is 13 residues long. Trimming left V 5 bases short and J 4 bases short, with 11 bases between. Germline V gene data show CDR1 as SGHVS and CDR2 as FNYEAQ.

The chain has TRBV6-5 and TRBJ2-1; D is perhaps TRBD1 (6 bases). V lost 0 bases to trimming and J lost 7 bases, with 10 bases between them. Per the germline V gene, CDR1 is MNHEY and CDR2 is SVGAGI. There are 14 residues in the CDR3. DNA of the CDR3: TGTGCCAGCAGTTACTCGGACAGTTATAATGAGCAGTTCTTC. Translation gives CASSYSDSYNEQFF.

This clone occurred once. V gene TRBV24-1 combines with J gene TRBJ2-2; D is possibly TRBD1 (5 bases). From germline, CDR1 is KGHDR and CDR2 SFDVKD. The V and J ends lost 2 bases and 4 bases respectively, with 10 bases between them. The CDR3 spans 15 residues. This CDR3 is CATSDSGYGTGELFF. Written as DNA, the CDR3 is TGTGCCACCAGTGATTCAGGGTACGGCACCGGGGAGCTGTTTTTT.

J is TRBJ1-2 and V is TRBV6-6; no clear D gene. This CDR3 is built from 13 residues. Trimming shortened V by 10 bases and J by 3 bases, and 15 bases separated the two germline ends. Germline V gene data show CDR1 as MNHNY and CDR2 as SVGAGI (reference sequence). Here the CDR3 reads CATVLGQDYGYTF. The DNA for the CDR3 is TGTGCCACCGTACTAGGCCAGGACTATGGCTACACCTTC.

This clone was seen only a few times. The chain carries TRBV29-1 and TRBJ2-3; D possibly corresponds to TRBD1 (6 bases). In germline, CDR1 is SQVTM, CDR2 ANQGSEA. V was shortened by 5 bases and J by 0 bases, with 15 bases between the two germline ends. The CDR3 has 15 residues. This chain's CDR3 is CSVKDSDTSTDTQYF. The CDR3 DNA sequence: TGCAGCGTTAAGGACAGTGATACGAGCACAGATACGCAGTATTTT.

Turning to this clone: Other DNA sequences in the sample encode the same CDR3. This chain links TRBV29-1 with TRBJ2-1; 8 nucleotides match TRBD2. Trimming removed 4 bases from V and 0 bases from J; junction bases left unmatched: 5. Germline loops: CDR1 SQVTM, CDR2 ANQGSEA. This CDR3 spans 15 amino acids. The CDR3 DNA sequence: TGCAGCGTTGTCACTAGCGGCAGCTCCTACAATGAGCAGTTCTTC. It yields the protein CSVVTSGSSYNEQFF.